The clone carrying this TCR beta chain was detected many times. TCRdb re-analysed the multiplex PCR reads in MiXCR, keeping a single row per CDR3 protein. The data show some 52,000 distinct CDR3 sequences, roughly 41% seen once. The sample originates from a study of breast tumors, draining lymph nodes, adjacent tissues. The specimen sequenced was breast tumor tissue. This receptor was taken from a female donor with breast cancer. Some clones in this sample may be carry-over from other donors' samples.

The CDR3 nucleotides read TGTGCCAGCAGCAAAACAGAGGCTGGAAACACCATATATTTT. It specifies CASSKTEAGNTIYF. The chain has TRBV3-1 and TRBJ1-3; the D is unclear. Germline-derived CDR1 and CDR2 are LGHDT and YNNKEL (reference sequence). The CDR3 totals 14 residues. Trimming shortened V by 5 bases and J by 2 bases, and 10 bases separated the two germline ends.